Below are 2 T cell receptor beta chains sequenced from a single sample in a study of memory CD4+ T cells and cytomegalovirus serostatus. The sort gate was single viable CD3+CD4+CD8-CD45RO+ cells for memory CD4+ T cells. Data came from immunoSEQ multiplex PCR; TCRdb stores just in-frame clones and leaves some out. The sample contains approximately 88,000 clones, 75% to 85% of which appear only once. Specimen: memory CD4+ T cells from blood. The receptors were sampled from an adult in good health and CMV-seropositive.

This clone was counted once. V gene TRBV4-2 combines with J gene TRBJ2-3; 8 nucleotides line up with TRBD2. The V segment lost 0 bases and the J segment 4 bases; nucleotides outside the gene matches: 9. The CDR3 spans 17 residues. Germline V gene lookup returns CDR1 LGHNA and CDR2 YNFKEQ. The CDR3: CASSQDFREGIPDTQYF. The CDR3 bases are TGTGCCAGCAGCCAAGATTTTCGGGAGGGCATCCCAGATACGCAGTATTTT.

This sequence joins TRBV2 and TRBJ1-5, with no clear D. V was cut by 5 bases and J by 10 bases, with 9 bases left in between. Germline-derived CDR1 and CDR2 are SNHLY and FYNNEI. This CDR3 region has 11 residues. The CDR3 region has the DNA TGTGCCAGCAGTCTTGGCCTTCCCCAGCATTTT. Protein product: CASSLGLPQHF.